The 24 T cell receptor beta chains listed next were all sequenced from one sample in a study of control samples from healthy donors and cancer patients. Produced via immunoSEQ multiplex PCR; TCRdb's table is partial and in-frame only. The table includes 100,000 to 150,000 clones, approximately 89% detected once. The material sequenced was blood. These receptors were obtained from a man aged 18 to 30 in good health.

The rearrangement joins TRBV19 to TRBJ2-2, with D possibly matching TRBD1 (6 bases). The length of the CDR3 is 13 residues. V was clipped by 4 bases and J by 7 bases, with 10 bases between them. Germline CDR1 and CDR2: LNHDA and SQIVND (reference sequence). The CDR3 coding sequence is TGTGCCAGTAGTAGGGGGCTGGACGGGGAGCTGTTTTTT. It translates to CASSRGLDGELFF.

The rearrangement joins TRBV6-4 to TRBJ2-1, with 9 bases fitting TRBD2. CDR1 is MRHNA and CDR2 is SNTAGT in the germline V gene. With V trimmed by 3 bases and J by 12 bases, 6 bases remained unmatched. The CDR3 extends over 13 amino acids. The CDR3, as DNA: TGTGCCAGCAGTGAGAGCGGGGGGCGCCCGCAGTTCTTC. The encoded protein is CASSESGGRPQFF.

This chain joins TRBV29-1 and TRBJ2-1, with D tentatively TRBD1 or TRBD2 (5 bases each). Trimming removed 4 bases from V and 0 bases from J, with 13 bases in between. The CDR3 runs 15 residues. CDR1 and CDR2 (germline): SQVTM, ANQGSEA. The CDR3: CSVGGVVSSYNEQFF. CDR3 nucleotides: TGCAGCGTTGGAGGGGTGGTGAGCTCCTACAATGAGCAGTTCTTC.

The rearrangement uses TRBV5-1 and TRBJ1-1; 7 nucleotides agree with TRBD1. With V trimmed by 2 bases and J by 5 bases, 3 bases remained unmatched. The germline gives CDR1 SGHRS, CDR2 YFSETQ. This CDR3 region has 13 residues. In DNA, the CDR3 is TGCGCCAGCAGCTTTTCAGGGGGGACTGAAGCTTTCTTT. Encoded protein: CASSFSGGTEAFF.

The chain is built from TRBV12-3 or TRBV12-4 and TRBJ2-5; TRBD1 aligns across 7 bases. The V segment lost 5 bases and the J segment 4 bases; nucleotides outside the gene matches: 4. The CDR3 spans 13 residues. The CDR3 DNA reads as TGTGCCAGCAGTCGCGCAGGGGGAGAGACCCAGTACTTC. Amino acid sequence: CASSRAGGETQYF.

The CDR3 loop reads CSVGDKDQPQHF. CDR3 sequence (DNA): TGCAGCGTTGGGGACAAGGATCAGCCCCAGCATTTT. J is TRBJ1-5 and V is TRBV29-1; D might be TRBD1 (6 bases). CDR3 length: 12 amino acids. CDR1 is SQVTM, CDR2 ANQGSEA, per germline. The V gene lost 4 bases and the J gene lost 5 bases, with 9 bases spanning the gap.

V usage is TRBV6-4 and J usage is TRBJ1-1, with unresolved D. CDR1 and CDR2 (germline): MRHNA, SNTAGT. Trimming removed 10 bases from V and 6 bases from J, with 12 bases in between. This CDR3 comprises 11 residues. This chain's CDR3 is CATLRGAEAFF. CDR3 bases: TGTGCCACCCTCCGTGGGGCTGAAGCTTTCTTT.

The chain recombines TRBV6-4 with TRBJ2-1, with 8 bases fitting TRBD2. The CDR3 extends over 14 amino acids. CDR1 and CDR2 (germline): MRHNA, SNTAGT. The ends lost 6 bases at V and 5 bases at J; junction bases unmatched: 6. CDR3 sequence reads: CASRREAPHNEQFF. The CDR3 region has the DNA TGTGCCAGCAGGCGGGAGGCCCCCCACAATGAGCAGTTCTTC.

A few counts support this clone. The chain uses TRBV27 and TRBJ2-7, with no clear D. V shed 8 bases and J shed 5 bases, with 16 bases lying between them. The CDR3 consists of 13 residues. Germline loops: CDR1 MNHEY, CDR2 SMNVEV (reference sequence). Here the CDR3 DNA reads TGTGCCAGCTGTTCGGTAGCCACCAACGAGCAGTACTTC. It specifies CASCSVATNEQYF.

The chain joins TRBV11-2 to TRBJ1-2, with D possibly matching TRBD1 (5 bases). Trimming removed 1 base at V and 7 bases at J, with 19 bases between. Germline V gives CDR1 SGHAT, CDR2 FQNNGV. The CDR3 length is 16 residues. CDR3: CASSLVQGGAEGGYTF. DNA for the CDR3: TGTGCCAGCAGCTTAGTTCAGGGAGGGGCTGAGGGTGGCTACACCTTC.

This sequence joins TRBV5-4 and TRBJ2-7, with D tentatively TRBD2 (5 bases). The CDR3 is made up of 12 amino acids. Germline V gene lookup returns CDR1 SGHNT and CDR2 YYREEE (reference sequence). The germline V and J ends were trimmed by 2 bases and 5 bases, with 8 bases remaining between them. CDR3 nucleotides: TGTGCCAGCAGCTTAGCGGCGGACGAGCAGTACTTC. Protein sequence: CASSLAADEQYF.

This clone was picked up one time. CDR3 loop: CASSRPGSREKLFF. DNA of the CDR3: TGCGCCAGCAGCCGGCCCGGGTCTAGAGAAAAACTGTTTTTT. The V and J genes are TRBV4-1 and TRBJ1-4; D gene ambiguous. The CDR3 is 14 residues long. V was shortened by 4 bases and J by 8 bases, with 14 bases between the two germline ends. Germline lookup yields CDR1 MGHRA and CDR2 YSYEKL.

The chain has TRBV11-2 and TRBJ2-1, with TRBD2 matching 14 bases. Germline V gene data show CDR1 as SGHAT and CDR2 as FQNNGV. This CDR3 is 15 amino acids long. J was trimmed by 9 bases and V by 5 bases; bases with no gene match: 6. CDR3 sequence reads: CASSLTSGGVGEQFF. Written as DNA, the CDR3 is TGTGCCAGCAGCCTGACTAGCGGGGGGGTAGGTGAGCAGTTCTTC.

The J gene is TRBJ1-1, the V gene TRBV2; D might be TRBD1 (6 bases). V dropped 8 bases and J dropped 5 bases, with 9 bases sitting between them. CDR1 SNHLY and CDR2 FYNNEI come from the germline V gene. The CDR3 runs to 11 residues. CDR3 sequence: CASATGTEAFF. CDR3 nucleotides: TGTGCCAGCGCTACAGGGACTGAAGCTTTCTTT.

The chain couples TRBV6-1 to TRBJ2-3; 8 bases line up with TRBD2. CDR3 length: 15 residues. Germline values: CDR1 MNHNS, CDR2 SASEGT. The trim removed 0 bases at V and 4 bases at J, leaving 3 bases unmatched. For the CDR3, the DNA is TGTGCCAGCAGTGAAGCCCGGGGGGGGTCAGATACGCAGTATTTT. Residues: CASSEARGGSDTQYF.

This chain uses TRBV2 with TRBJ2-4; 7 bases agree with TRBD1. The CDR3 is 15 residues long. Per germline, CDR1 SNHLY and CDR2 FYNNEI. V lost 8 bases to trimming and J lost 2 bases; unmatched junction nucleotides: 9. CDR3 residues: CASQRDRRSKNIQYF. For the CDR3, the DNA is TGTGCCAGCCAGAGGGACAGACGCTCCAAAAACATTCAGTACTTC.

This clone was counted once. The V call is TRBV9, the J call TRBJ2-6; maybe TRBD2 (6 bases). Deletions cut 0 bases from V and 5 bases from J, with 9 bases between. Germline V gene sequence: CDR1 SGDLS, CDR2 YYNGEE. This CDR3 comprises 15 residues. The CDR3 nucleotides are TGTGCCAGCAGCGTAGCGGAGGGCTGGGCCAACGTCCTGACTTTC. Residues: CASSVAEGWANVLTF.

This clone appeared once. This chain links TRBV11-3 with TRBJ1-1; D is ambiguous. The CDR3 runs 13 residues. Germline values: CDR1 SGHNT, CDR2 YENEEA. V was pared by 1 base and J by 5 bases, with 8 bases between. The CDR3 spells CASSLGGPTEAFF. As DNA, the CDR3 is TGTGCCAGCAGCTTAGGAGGGCCGACTGAAGCTTTCTTT.

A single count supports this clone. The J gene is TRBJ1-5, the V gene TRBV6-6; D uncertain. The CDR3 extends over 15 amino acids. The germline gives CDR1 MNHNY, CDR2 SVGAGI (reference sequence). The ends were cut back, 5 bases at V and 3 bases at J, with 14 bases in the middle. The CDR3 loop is CASSGLSANNQPQHF. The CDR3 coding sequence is TGTGCCAGCAGTGGTTTGTCGGCGAACAATCAGCCCCAGCATTTT.

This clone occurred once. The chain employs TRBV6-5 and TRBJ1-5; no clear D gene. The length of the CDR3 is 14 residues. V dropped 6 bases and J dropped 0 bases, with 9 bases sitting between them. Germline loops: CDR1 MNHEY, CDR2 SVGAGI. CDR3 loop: CASSAVYSNQPQHF. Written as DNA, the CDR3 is TGTGCCAGCAGCGCAGTCTATAGCAATCAGCCCCAGCATTTT.

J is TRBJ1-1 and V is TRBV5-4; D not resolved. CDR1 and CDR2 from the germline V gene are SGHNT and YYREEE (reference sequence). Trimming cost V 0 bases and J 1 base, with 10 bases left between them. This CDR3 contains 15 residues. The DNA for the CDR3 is TGTGCCAGCAGCTTGGCCGTCCGAGGGAACACTGAAGCTTTCTTT. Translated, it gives CASSLAVRGNTEAFF.

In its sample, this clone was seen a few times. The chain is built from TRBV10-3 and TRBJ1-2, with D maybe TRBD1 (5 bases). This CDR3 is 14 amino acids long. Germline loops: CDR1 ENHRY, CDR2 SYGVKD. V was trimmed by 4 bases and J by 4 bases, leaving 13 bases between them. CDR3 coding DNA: TGTGCCATCAGTGGAGGGGTTCTCTCCTATGGCTACACCTTC. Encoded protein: CAISGGVLSYGYTF.

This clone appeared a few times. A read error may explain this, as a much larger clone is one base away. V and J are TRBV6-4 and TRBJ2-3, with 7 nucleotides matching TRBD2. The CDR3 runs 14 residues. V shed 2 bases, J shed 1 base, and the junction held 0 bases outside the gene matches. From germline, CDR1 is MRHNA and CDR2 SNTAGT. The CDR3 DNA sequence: TGTGCCAGCAGTGACGCGGGGGGCACAGATACGCAGTATTTT. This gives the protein CASSDAGGTDTQYF.

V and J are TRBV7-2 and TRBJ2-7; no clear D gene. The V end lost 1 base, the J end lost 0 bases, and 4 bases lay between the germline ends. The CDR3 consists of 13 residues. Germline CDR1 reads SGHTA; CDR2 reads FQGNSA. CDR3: CASSLGRSYEQYF. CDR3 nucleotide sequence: TGTGCCAGCAGCTTAGGGCGCTCCTACGAGCAGTACTTC.